This T cell receptor beta chain came from a study of OX40 agonist ivuxolimab in advanced cancers. Regarding the study in general: Ivuxolimab was an agonistic, fully human IgG2 monoclonal antibody directed against OX40 (CD134), a costimulatory receptor. The purpose of peripheral TCRbeta sequencing was to test whether ivuxolimab changed TCR sequence diversity and led to clonal T-cell expansion. A male proportion of almost 85% and a mean age of around 60 years, ranging from about 20 to 80, were recorded for the dose-escalation cohort. The paper covers the monotherapy dose-escalation part of the phase I ivuxolimab trial, which included N ≈ 57 patients. Intravenous ivuxolimab was administered to patients every 2 weeks at six dose levels: 0.01, 0.1, 0.3, 1.5, 3 and 10 mg/kg. Three dose-escalation patients achieved partial responses, one with hepatocellular carcinoma and two with cutaneous melanoma. Patients were allowed to have had prior anti-PD-1, anti-PD-L1 or anti-CTLA-4 therapy, and around 37% of the dose-escalation patients had previously received checkpoint inhibitors. Among the approximately 54 dose-escalation patients, about 19 had hepatocellular carcinoma, 15 or so melanoma, 9 renal cell carcinoma and 9 head and neck cancer. Broader findings and caveats from the paper: After ivuxolimab, CD8+ T cells had more expanded clones than CD4+ T cells on average. Low levels of normalized T-cell clonal expansion were also seen in some nonresponding patients. In the 0.1-3.0 mg/kg groups, partial responders were among the patients with the lowest normalized peripheral clonal expansion, particularly in CD8+ T cells. Which antigens the clonally expanded peripheral T cells were specific for was not determined. At doses of 0.1 to 3.0 mg/kg, clonal expansion of both CD4+ and CD8+ T cells in blood was seen between baseline and week 6.

Concerning this clone: No antigen is known for it. No per-base quality is available; no much larger clone lies one base away.

From a lookup of the germline V gene (reference sequence), CDR1 and CDR2 are LNHNV and YYDKDF. The CDR3, cysteine through phenylalanine, is 15 amino acids long. The retained sequence is limited to the CDR3, 45 bases, with the frame set at the first base. V lost 6 bases and J lost 3 bases; the stretch between them is 15 bases long. The trial excluded patients who had a history of autoimmune disease or were on systemic immunosuppression. Peripheral blood for TCR sequencing was collected from all dose cohorts at baseline, on cycle 4 day 1, and on cycle 7 day 1. The samples were taken from a phase I, first-in-human, multicenter, open-label dose-escalation trial of ivuxolimab. Adults with locally advanced or metastatic head and neck squamous cell, hepatocellular, melanoma or renal cell carcinoma were enrolled in the trial. Before TCR sequencing, CD4+ T cells and CD8+ T cells were sorted from peripheral blood as separate populations.

To sequence the TCRbeta CDR3 region, genomic DNA was isolated from the sorted cells. The immunoSEQ Assay was used for sequencing of TCRbeta CDR3 regions. TCRdb holds this immuneACCESS table with in-frame rearrangements only. Some clones are missing; in checked studies, unresolved V genes explain under half, and the rest has no known cause. Recorded for this sample are tens of thousands of clones; around 80% of them occurred a single time. 5.5% to 8.5% of the sample is held by the ten biggest clonotypes. Recombination connected TRBV15 to TRBJ1-5; TRBD1 is a possible D gene, resting on 5 matching bases. The sequenced sample was CD4+ or CD8+ T cells sorted from blood, obtained in a trial of the OX40 agonist ivuxolimab. This clonotype was sampled from an adult with an advanced solid tumor such as melanoma, head and neck, liver or kidney cancer. For the CDR3, the sequence is CATSVDKGVNQPQHF. The DNA sequence reads TGTGCCACCAGTGTGGACAAAGGTGTCAATCAGCCCCAGCATTTT.